These 31 T cell receptor beta chains originate from one sample sequenced in a study of identical twins. TCRdb called the 5' RACE reads again in MiXCR, with one record for every CDR3 protein. The repertoire holds hundreds of thousands of distinct CDR3 sequences, with about 12% as singletons. The same data also went into a second study, on yellow fever vaccine responses in identical twins.

Sequenced input: PBMCs. Receptor source: a woman under 30 in good health.

The CDR3 here is CASSSPGQRSYNEQFF. DNA of the CDR3: TGTGCCAGCAGCTCCCCGGGACAGCGCTCCTACAATGAGCAGTTCTTC. The rearrangement joins TRBV11-3 to TRBJ2-1; 7 bases match TRBD1. The CDR3 has 16 residues. In germline, CDR1 is SGHNT, CDR2 YENEEA. The V segment lost 4 bases and the J segment 0 bases; nucleotides outside the gene matches: 6.

The V and J genes are TRBV18 and TRBJ2-6; D is undetermined. The CDR3 contains 14 residues. Germline V lookup: CDR1 KGHSH, CDR2 LQKENI. The V end was cut by 8 bases, the J end by 0 bases, with 8 bases between. CDR3 region: CASASNSGANVLTF. In nucleotides, the CDR3 is TGTGCCAGCGCCTCCAACTCTGGGGCCAACGTCCTGACTTTC.

This clonotype has a handful of counts. This chain links TRBV5-1 with TRBJ2-7; 8 nucleotides agree with TRBD1. In germline, CDR1 is SGHRS, CDR2 YFSETQ. This CDR3 is 14 amino acids long. J gave up 6 bases and V 2 bases, and 7 bases lay outside the gene matches. The CDR3 sequence is CASSFLRTGSEQYF. CDR3 nucleotide sequence: TGCGCCAGCAGCTTTTTGCGGACAGGGAGCGAGCAGTACTTC.

In this sample, this clonotype turned up a few times. The chain combines TRBV20-1 with TRBJ2-7; TRBD1 matches 8 bases. The CDR3 runs 15 residues. Looked up from germline, CDR1 is DFQATT and CDR2 is SNEGSKA (reference sequence). V shed 0 bases and J 2 bases; nucleotides not matched to a gene: 6. CDR3 amino acids: CSARDDRGRTYEQYF. CDR3 bases: TGCAGTGCTAGAGACGACAGGGGCCGAACCTACGAGCAGTACTTC.

The chain joins TRBV6-1 to TRBJ2-1, with TRBD2 matching 10 bases. Germline CDR1 and CDR2: MNHNS and SASEGT. The CDR3 is 14 residues long. Trimming cost V 4 bases and J 9 bases; bases outside gene matches: 6. CDR3 protein: CASSGASGRSEQFF. CDR3 nucleotide sequence: TGTGCCAGCAGTGGGGCTAGCGGGAGAAGTGAGCAGTTCTTC.

The rearrangement links TRBV7-8 to TRBJ2-3, with D uncertain. V was clipped by 5 bases and J by 6 bases, with 12 bases between them. Germline V gene lookup returns CDR1 SGHVS and CDR2 FQNEAQ. The CDR3 is 13 amino acids. CDR3 in amino acids: CASSPSIIDTQYF. The CDR3 nucleotides read TGTGCCAGCAGCCCATCCATTATTGATACGCAGTATTTT.

The chain has TRBV27 and TRBJ2-7; no reliable D call. The germline V and J ends were trimmed by 4 bases and 1 base, with 17 bases remaining between them. There are 16 residues in the CDR3. Germline V lookup: CDR1 MNHEY, CDR2 SMNVEV (reference sequence). The CDR3 nucleotides are TGTGCCAGCAGTTATATCCCAGTTTGGATATCCTACGAGCAGTACGTC. It yields the protein CASSYIPVWISYEQYV.

CDR3 loop: CASSFFAESTDTQYF. The DNA of the CDR3 is TGTGCCAGCAGCTTCTTCGCGGAGAGCACAGATACGCAGTATTTT. The gene calls are TRBV7-3 and TRBJ2-3; D is ambiguous. The CDR3 contains 15 residues. Trimming took off 3 bases at V and 0 bases at J, with 10 bases between the two ends. Per germline, CDR1 SGHTA and CDR2 FQGTGA.

This clonotype has just a few counts. The V and J genes are TRBV25-1 and TRBJ2-7; 7 bases agree with TRBD1. V shed 8 bases and J 5 bases; nucleotides not matched to a gene: 9. The CDR3 extends over 13 amino acids. Germline assignment: CDR1 MGHDK and CDR2 SYGVNS. The CDR3 reads CASGAGGLHEQYF. CDR3 bases: TGTGCCAGCGGGGCAGGGGGTCTCCACGAGCAGTACTTC.

The J gene is TRBJ2-2, the V gene TRBV12-3 or TRBV12-4; possibly TRBD1 for D (5 bases). V was shortened by 3 bases and J by 3 bases, with 17 bases between the two germline ends. This CDR3 contains 17 residues. The CDR3 protein is CASSFPSEGVYTGELFF. The CDR3, as DNA: TGTGCCAGCAGTTTCCCCTCTGAAGGGGTGTACACCGGGGAGCTGTTTTTT.

V usage is TRBV28 and J usage is TRBJ1-5, with no clear D. The CDR3 totals 12 residues. Trimming stripped 7 bases from V and 7 bases from J, with 11 bases between. Germline lookup yields CDR1 MDHEN and CDR2 SYDVKM. CDR3: CASNKWGQPQHF. CDR3 DNA sequence: TGTGCCAGCAATAAATGGGGACAGCCCCAGCATTTT.

This clonotype was seen a few times. V usage is TRBV7-6 and J usage is TRBJ2-2, with D possibly TRBD1 on 6 matching bases. V lost 6 bases and J 0 bases, leaving 17 bases between the germline ends. The CDR3 has 17 amino acids. From germline, CDR1 is SGHVS and CDR2 FNYEAQ. CDR3 bases: TGTGCCAGCAGTCACCCCACCGGGGACACGAACACCGGGGAGCTGTTTTTT. This encodes CASSHPTGDTNTGELFF.

V and J are TRBV5-1 and TRBJ2-2; 7 bases are a match to TRBD1. V shed 7 bases and J 4 bases; nucleotides not matched to a gene: 10. The length of the CDR3 is 15 residues. Germline CDR1 and CDR2: SGHRS and YFSETQ. The CDR3 sequence: CASASGGTATGELFF. The CDR3 bases are TGCGCCAGCGCATCAGGGGGAACGGCCACCGGGGAGCTGTTTTTT.

This clonotype turned up a few times. This rearrangement joins TRBV9 to TRBJ2-3; D is unclear. Looked up from germline, CDR1 is SGDLS and CDR2 is YYNGEE. Deletions cut 3 bases from V and 4 bases from J, with 12 bases between. The CDR3 has 14 amino acids. The CDR3 nucleotides read TGTGCCAGCAGCGGGGGTCCCTGGGCAGATACGCAGTATTTT. Translated: CASSGGPWADTQYF.

This chain's CDR3 is CASSFYGTSGRGTDTQYF. CDR3 DNA sequence: TGTGCCAGCAGTTTCTACGGGACTAGCGGGAGGGGGACAGATACGCAGTATTTT. The rearrangement links TRBV12-3 or TRBV12-4 to TRBJ2-3; the match to TRBD2 covers 16 bases. With 3 bases clipped from V and 3 bases from J, the junction kept 6 bases outside the gene matches. The CDR3 is made up of 18 amino acids.

The J gene is TRBJ2-4, the V gene TRBV4-1; 7 nucleotides align to TRBD2. Per germline, CDR1 MGHRA and CDR2 YSYEKL. This CDR3 region has 18 residues. J lost 1 base, V lost 0 bases, and 9 bases had no gene match. The CDR3 DNA reads as TGCGCCAGCAGCCAAGAGGTCCGAACAGCGGGGGCCAAAAACATTCAGTACTTC. It is translated as CASSQEVRTAGAKNIQYF.

Ten or more counts support this clonotype. This chain joins TRBV27 and TRBJ1-1; possible D gene TRBD1, 5 bases. V gave up 2 bases and J gave up 7 bases, with 11 bases separating them. From germline, CDR1 is MNHEY and CDR2 SMNVEV (reference sequence). This CDR3 has 13 residues. CDR3 sequence: CASSLRGNYEAFF. DNA for the CDR3: TGTGCCAGCAGTTTACGGGGGAATTATGAAGCTTTCTTT.

V gene TRBV9 combines with J gene TRBJ1-2; D uncertain. V lost 0 bases and J 2 bases, leaving 5 bases between the germline ends. The CDR3 is made up of 13 amino acids. Germline CDR1 and CDR2: SGDLS and YYNGEE. CDR3 sequence reads: CASSVEANYGYTF. CDR3 bases: TGTGCCAGCAGCGTAGAAGCGAACTATGGCTACACCTTC. The full variable domain, rest sourced from reference TRBV9 and TRBJ1-2, is DSGVTQTPKHLITATGQRVTLRCSPRSGDLSVYWYQQSLDQGLQFLIQYYNGEERAKGNILERFSAQQFPDLHSELNLSSLELGDSALYFCASSVEANYGYTFGSGTRLTVV.

The chain employs TRBV4-1 and TRBJ1-6; 8 nucleotides agree with TRBD1. CDR1 and CDR2 from the germline V gene are MGHRA and YSYEKL. The CDR3 runs to 16 residues. The junction had 8 bases not matched to a gene; V was cut back by 1 base and J by 9 bases. CDR3 amino acids: CASSQVATGVTSPLHF. As DNA, the CDR3 is TGCGCCAGCAGCCAAGTGGCGACAGGGGTTACTTCACCCCTCCACTTT.

The chain uses TRBV10-3 and TRBJ1-1; the D is unclear. Trimming removed 2 bases from V and 0 bases from J, with 7 bases in between. The CDR3 runs to 14 residues. CDR1 ENHRY and CDR2 SYGVKD come from the germline V gene. CDR3 residues: CAISETMMNTEAFF. CDR3 bases: TGTGCCATCAGTGAGACGATGATGAACACTGAAGCTTTCTTT.

V gene TRBV3-1 combines with J gene TRBJ2-7; the D gene is possibly TRBD2 (5 bases). V was trimmed by 0 bases and J by 5 bases, leaving 20 bases between them. The V gene's germline CDR1 is LGHDT and CDR2 YNNKEL (reference sequence). The CDR3 spans 17 residues. CDR3 DNA: TGTGCCAGCAGCCAAGAATCCTGGTGCGGGTCAAACAACGAGCAGTACGTC. Its protein product is CASSQESWCGSNNEQYV.

This clonotype was recorded many times. This chain links TRBV20-1 with TRBJ1-4; D is uncertain. The CDR3 is made up of 14 amino acids. Germline V lookup: CDR1 DFQATT, CDR2 SNEGSKA (reference sequence). V was clipped by 0 bases and J by 1 base, with 6 bases between them. The CDR3 DNA reads as TGCAGTGCTAGAGATGCGGGAACTAATGAAAAACTGTTTTTT. This sequence encodes CSARDAGTNEKLFF.

The chain employs TRBV12-3 or TRBV12-4 and TRBJ2-3; D is uncertain. Trimming cost V 6 bases and J 0 bases, with 13 bases left between them. The CDR3 loop spans 15 amino acids. The CDR3 DNA is TGTGCCAGCAGCCACCGAGGATATAGCACAGATACGCAGTATTTT. As protein: CASSHRGYSTDTQYF.

This clonotype was counted between two and nine times. The chain's CDR3 is CASSVGQSTDTQYF. CDR3 nucleotides: TGCGCCAGCTCGGTGGGTCAGAGCACAGATACGCAGTATTTT. This chain links TRBV5-1 with TRBJ2-3; D not resolved. The germline gives CDR1 SGHRS, CDR2 YFSETQ. The V end was cut by 7 bases, the J end by 0 bases, with 12 bases between. The CDR3 covers 14 residues.

The chain uses TRBV5-6 and TRBJ2-6; D is ambiguous. The CDR3 consists of 14 residues. CDR1 is SGHDT, CDR2 YYEEEE, per germline. V lost 6 bases and J 0 bases, leaving 7 bases between the germline ends. The CDR3 nucleotides read TGTGCCAGCAATGTCCTCTCTGGGGCCAACGTCCTGACTTTC. Amino acid sequence: CASNVLSGANVLTF.

This clonotype was recorded a few times. The chain couples TRBV7-9 to TRBJ1-1; 7 nucleotides match TRBD1. There are 15 residues in the CDR3. The V segment lost 4 bases and the J segment 1 base; nucleotides outside the gene matches: 6. Germline V gene data show CDR1 as SEHNR and CDR2 as FQNEAQ (reference sequence). The CDR3 DNA is TGTGCCAGCAGCTACTACCGACAGGGGAACACTGAAGCTTTCTTT. Translated, it gives CASSYYRQGNTEAFF.

The chain joins TRBV9 to TRBJ2-4; 10 bases line up with TRBD1. After removal of 2 bases from V and 6 bases from J, the junction contained 5 bases not matched to a gene. The V gene's germline CDR1 is SGDLS and CDR2 YYNGEE. The CDR3 has 15 residues. CDR3 loop: CASSVGTGDGNIQYF. In DNA, the CDR3 is TGTGCCAGCAGCGTCGGGACAGGGGATGGAAACATTCAGTACTTC.

The CDR3 loop reads CASRRTLGTSGVNTDTQYF. CDR3 in DNA: TGTGCCAGCAGACGGACACTAGGGACTAGCGGGGTTAACACAGATACGCAGTATTTT. The chain is built from TRBV6-1 and TRBJ2-3; 13 positions match TRBD2. CDR1 and CDR2 from the germline V gene are MNHNS and SASEGT. The CDR3 spans 19 residues. V shed 6 bases, J shed 2 bases, and the junction held 14 bases outside the gene matches.

This rearrangement joins TRBV5-1 to TRBJ2-1; TRBD2 aligns across 16 bases. There are 17 residues in the CDR3. Germline values: CDR1 SGHRS, CDR2 YFSETQ. The V and J ends lost 7 bases and 5 bases, in that order; junction bases with no gene match: 9. Written as DNA, the CDR3 is TGCGCCAGCCCCGGGACTAGCGGGAGGGAGGTGAACAATGAGCAGTTCTTC. It codes for CASPGTSGREVNNEQFF. The full variable domain, in which reference TRBV5-1 and TRBJ2-1 provide the parts outside the CDR3, is KAGVTQTPRYLIKTRGQQVTLSCSPISGHRSVSWYQQTPGQGLQFLFEYFSETQRNKGNFPGRFSGRQFSNSRSEMNVSTLELGDSALYLCASPGTSGREVNNEQFFGPGTRLTVL.

In this sample, this clonotype turned up a few times. CDR3 DNA sequence: TGCAGTGCTAGAAAGCCGGGACAGGGGGCGCGTGAGCAGTTCTTC. It translates to CSARKPGQGAREQFF. The chain employs TRBV20-1 and TRBJ2-1; the match to TRBD1 covers 12 bases. Unmatched junction bases numbered 8, after V lost 2 bases and J lost 9 bases. The CDR3 extends over 15 amino acids. Germline V gives CDR1 DFQATT, CDR2 SNEGSKA (reference sequence).

This clonotype has a count of ten or more. The CDR3 spells CASSQEIQREYEQFF. CDR3 DNA: TGTGCCAGCAGCCAAGAAATCCAGCGGGAGTATGAGCAGTTCTTC. The chain combines TRBV4-2 with TRBJ2-1, with 8 bases lining up with TRBD2. This CDR3 comprises 15 residues. From germline, CDR1 is LGHNA and CDR2 YNFKEQ. V lost 0 bases to trimming and J lost 8 bases; unmatched junction nucleotides: 6.